A selection of T cell receptor beta chains follows, all from one sample in a study of cytomegalovirus exposure and HLA in healthy donors. Sequencing was performed with immunoSEQ multiplex PCR; in TCRdb, only in-frame clones are kept and a portion is missing. Of 130,000 or so clones listed, 70% to 85% were seen once; the top ten hold under 5%. Sample: PBMCs. The source is a male donor in good health and CMV-seropositive. Both conserved end residues are part of each CDR3. The order of the fields is clone size, D gene, J gene, V gene, CDR3 protein, CDR3 DNA. The D gene is left open where the match is weak. Only part of the rows carry a size: once, few, many, or a class if the clone is expanded.

>NA|TRBD2|TRBJ2-3|TRBV27
CASSLKGVAGGRGGDTQYF
TGTGCCAGCAGTTTAAAGGGTGTAGCGGGGGGCCGCGGAGGAGATACGCAGTATTTT
>NA|NA|TRBJ2-1|TRBV28
CASSLVGGGNEQFF
TGTGCCAGCAGTTTGGTAGGGGGTGGTAATGAGCAGTTCTTC
>NA|NA|TRBJ2-1|TRBV7-9
CSSSPGTEQFF
TGTTCCAGCAGCCCCGGGACAGAGCAGTTCTTC
>NA|NA|TRBJ1-5|TRBV2
CASNEGGRRSNQPQHF
TGTGCCAGCAACGAGGGGGGGCGGCGGAGCAATCAGCCCCAGCATTTT
>NA|NA|TRBJ2-5|TRBV18
CASSYTAGLEETQYF
TGTGCCAGCTCCTACACGGCTGGACTGGAAGAGACCCAGTACTTC
>NA|NA|TRBJ2-7|TRBV7-2
CASSLSGYEQYF
TGTGCCAGCAGCTTAAGCGGCTACGAGCAGTACTTC
>few|NA|TRBJ1-4|TRBV6-6
CASSYSTSGEKLFF
TGTGCCAGCAGTTACTCGACCTCAGGCGAAAAACTGTTTTTT
>NA|TRBD1|TRBJ1-5|TRBV10-3
CAKRGGGQGSRGNQPQHF
TGTGCCAAACGAGGGGGGGGACAGGGTTCGAGGGGCAATCAGCCCCAGCATTTT
>few|NA|TRBJ2-7|TRBV5-1
CASSPLPGVSSSYEQYF
TGCGCCAGCAGCCCCCTCCCAGGGGTGTCCTCCTCCTACGAGCAGTACTTC
>NA|NA|TRBJ2-7|TRBV5-1
CASSATAASYEQYF
TGCGCCAGCAGCGCGACAGCTGCCTCCTACGAGCAGTACTTC
>NA|NA|TRBJ1-2|TRBV4-2
CASSQDLKGDCGYTF
TGTGCCAGCAGCCAAGATCTTAAAGGAGACTGTGGCTACACCTTC
>NA|NA|TRBJ1-2|TRBV5-4
CASSPGGNYGYTF
TGTGCCAGCAGCCCGGGGGGTAACTATGGCTACACCTTC
>NA|TRBD1|TRBJ1-1|TRBV28
CASSEGQWNTEAFF
TGTGCCAGCAGCGAGGGACAGTGGAACACTGAAGCTTTCTTT
>NA|NA|TRBJ2-6|TRBV29-1
CSVEGDRESSGANGLTF
TGCAGCGTTGAAGGTGACCGAGAAAGCTCTGGGGCCAACGGCCTGACTTTC
>NA|NA|TRBJ2-2|TRBV6-6
CASSYSLTGNTGELFF
TGTGCCAGCAGTTACTCCTTGACAGGGAACACCGGGGAGCTGTTTTTT
>NA|NA|TRBJ1-2|TRBV19
CASSTGYGVYGYTF
TGTGCCAGTAGCACAGGGTACGGGGTCTATGGCTACACCTTC
>NA|TRBD1|TRBJ1-1|TRBV29-1
CGVMGQGAEAFF
TGCGGCGTCATGGGACAGGGGGCTGAAGCTTTCTTT
>NA|TRBD1|TRBJ2-7|TRBV5-1
CASSLGAGGGHEQYF
TGCGCCAGCAGCTTGGGGGCAGGGGGCGGCCACGAGCAGTACTTC
>NA|NA|TRBJ1-5|TRBV19
CASKTLGDTNQPQHF
TGTGCCAGTAAAACACTAGGGGACACCAATCAGCCCCAGCATTTT
>NA|TRBD1|TRBJ1-1|TRBV28
CATLGQGGKAEAFF
TGTGCCACCTTGGGACAGGGGGGTAAGGCTGAAGCTTTCTTT
>NA|NA|TRBJ2-1|TRBV5-1
CASSLDPYNEQFF
TGCGCCAGCAGCTTGGATCCATACAATGAGCAGTTCTTC
>NA|TRBD2|TRBJ2-3|TRBV11-1
CASRTSGDTQYF
TGTGCCAGCAGGACTAGCGGGGATACGCAGTATTTT
>NA|TRBD1|TRBJ1-2|TRBV19
CASSGQGARIYGYTF
TGTGCCAGTAGCGGGCAGGGGGCCCGGATCTATGGCTACACCTTC
>once|NA|TRBJ1-1|TRBV7-3
CASSLYGAGDTEAFF
TGTGCCAGCAGCTTATATGGGGCGGGAGACACTGAAGCTTTCTTT
>NA|TRBD1|TRBJ2-3|TRBV28
CASSPRQGFGPDTQYF
TGTGCCAGCAGTCCCCGACAGGGGTTCGGGCCAGATACGCAGTATTTT
>NA|TRBD1|TRBJ2-5|TRBV23-1
CASSRRTGGEETQYF
TGCGCCAGCAGTCGACGGACAGGGGGCGAAGAGACCCAGTACTTC
>few|NA|TRBJ1-1|TRBV19
CASSIDLGTEAFF
TGTGCCAGTAGTATTGATCTAGGAACTGAAGCTTTCTTT
>once|TRBD1|TRBJ2-3|TRBV6-1
CASSVVGTGLNTQYF
TGTGCCAGCAGTGTAGTGGGGACAGGCCTTAATACGCAGTATTTT
>NA|TRBD2|TRBJ2-1|TRBV6-4
CASSDLAGEGNEQFF
TGTGCCAGCAGTGATCTAGCGGGAGAGGGCAATGAGCAGTTCTTC
>NA|TRBD2|TRBJ2-7|TRBV2
CATQTSGAEQYF
TGTGCCACACAGACTAGCGGGGCCGAGCAGTACTTC
>NA|TRBD2|TRBJ2-2|TRBV7-3
CASSSGLAGVSTGELFF
TGTGCCAGCAGCTCCGGACTAGCGGGAGTCAGCACCGGGGAGCTGTTTTTT
>NA|NA|TRBJ2-1|TRBV11-1
CASSSSFGSGYNEQFF
TGTGCCAGCAGCTCCTCCTTCGGTAGCGGCTACAATGAGCAGTTCTTC
>NA|TRBD1|TRBJ1-1|TRBV16
CASSRQGDDEAFF
TGTGCCAGCAGCCGACAGGGGGACGATGAAGCTTTCTTT
>NA|TRBD2|TRBJ2-1|TRBV28
CASSTWTRQFGEQFF
TGTGCCAGCAGTACCTGGACTAGACAGTTCGGTGAGCAGTTCTTC
>NA|NA|TRBJ1-3|TRBV7-9
CSSSLFAGQGFSGNTIYF
TGTTCCAGCAGCTTATTCGCAGGTCAGGGCTTCTCTGGAAACACCATATATTTT
>NA|TRBD2|TRBJ2-7|TRBV27
CASSPSGTSIGDYEQYF
TGTGCCAGCAGTCCATCCGGGACTAGTATTGGGGACTACGAGCAGTACTTC
>NA|NA|TRBJ2-3|TRBV13
CASSQRGTDTQYF
TGTGCCAGCAGCCAACGCGGCACAGATACGCAGTATTTT
>NA|TRBD2|TRBJ2-7|TRBV7-6
CASSLGAGGVSEQYF
TGTGCCAGCAGCTTAGGAGCGGGAGGGGTGAGCGAGCAGTACTTC
>NA|NA|TRBJ2-2|TRBV18
CASSPPQSRDTGELFF
TGTGCCAGCTCACCACCACAGTCCAGAGACACCGGGGAGCTGTTTTTT
>once|TRBD1|TRBJ2-5|TRBV27
CASSPRQGRLETQYF
TGTGCCAGCAGTCCTCGACAGGGGAGGTTGGAGACCCAGTACTTC
>few|NA|TRBJ1-1|TRBV19
CASRWSRRNTEAFF
TGTGCCAGTAGGTGGTCGCGAAGAAACACTGAAGCTTTCTTT
>NA|TRBD1|TRBJ1-6|TRBV2
CASRPTGANSPLHF
TGTGCCAGCAGGCCGACAGGGGCTAATTCACCCCTCCACTTT
>NA|TRBD1|TRBJ1-6|TRBV2
CASTGTGAYNSPLHF
TGTGCCAGCACGGGGACAGGGGCCTATAATTCACCCCTCCACTTT
>NA|TRBD1|TRBJ2-7|TRBV5-1
CASSGETGGLVYEQYF
TGCGCCAGCAGCGGGGAAACAGGGGGCCTTGTCTACGAGCAGTACTTC
>few|TRBD1|TRBJ1-2|TRBV6-6
CASSPGWDRGGGYTF
TGTGCCAGCAGTCCCGGTTGGGACAGGGGCGGAGGCTACACCTTC
>NA|NA|TRBJ2-2|TRBV10-3
CAISERARQILAGELFF
TGTGCCATCAGTGAGAGAGCTAGGCAGATCCTGGCCGGGGAGCTGTTTTTT
>NA|NA|TRBJ2-5|TRBV29-1
CSVEDGIETQYF
TGCAGCGTTGAAGACGGGATAGAGACCCAGTACTTC
>NA|NA|TRBJ2-3|TRBV18
CASSPRSTVTDTQYF
TGTGCCAGCTCACCACGTTCAACGGTCACAGATACGCAGTATTTT
>NA|NA|TRBJ2-1|TRBV9
CATSEGGAYNEQFF
TGTGCCACCAGCGAAGGGGGGGCCTACAATGAGCAGTTCTTC
>once|NA|TRBJ2-3|TRBV19
CASSNPQGGITDTQYF
TGTGCCAGTAGTAATCCGCAAGGGGGTATCACAGATACGCAGTATTTT
>NA|NA|TRBJ1-5|TRBV6-1
CASSEKSQPQHF
TGTGCCAGCAGTGAAAAGAGTCAGCCCCAGCATTTT
>NA|NA|TRBJ1-1|TRBV7-9
CSSSAGVTRAFF
TGTTCCAGCAGCGCAGGGGTCACGAGAGCTTTCTTT
>NA|NA|TRBJ2-7|TRBV27
CASREGGRNEQYF
TGTGCCAGCAGGGAGGGGGGGAGGAACGAGCAGTACTTC
>NA|TRBD1|TRBJ1-5|TRBV28
CASSLQGAPMGYQPQHF
TGTGCCAGCAGTCTACAGGGGGCGCCCATGGGTTATCAGCCCCAGCATTTT